This T cell receptor beta chain was recovered during a study of beta chain features in type 1 diabetes. The study's findings and limits: For Type 1 diabetes patients, all four CD4+ subsets carried TCRB CDR3s that were moderately but significantly shorter.

cDNA synthesis used the whole RNA isolate, giving expressed TCRB sequences. The protocol was immunoSEQ multiplex PCR, while the TCRdb copy is restricted to in-frame clones and leaves out a portion. Of 150,000 or so clones in the sample, just over 8% were seen once. CDR3 length equals 14 residues. CDR1 SNHLY and CDR2 FYNNEI come from the germline V gene. Trimming left V 7 bases short and J 8 bases short, with 18 bases between. There are a few counts of this clone. Antigen specificity is unknown. The sequenced sample consisted of central memory CD4+ T cells from blood. The V call is TRBV2, the J call TRBJ2-1; weak D call: TRBD2 (7 bases). The TCR originated in a woman under 30 with type 1 diabetes. CDR3 DNA: TGTGCCAGCATAGAGGGAGGGACAATCGATGAGCAGTTCTTC. Its protein product is CASIEGGTIDEQFF.